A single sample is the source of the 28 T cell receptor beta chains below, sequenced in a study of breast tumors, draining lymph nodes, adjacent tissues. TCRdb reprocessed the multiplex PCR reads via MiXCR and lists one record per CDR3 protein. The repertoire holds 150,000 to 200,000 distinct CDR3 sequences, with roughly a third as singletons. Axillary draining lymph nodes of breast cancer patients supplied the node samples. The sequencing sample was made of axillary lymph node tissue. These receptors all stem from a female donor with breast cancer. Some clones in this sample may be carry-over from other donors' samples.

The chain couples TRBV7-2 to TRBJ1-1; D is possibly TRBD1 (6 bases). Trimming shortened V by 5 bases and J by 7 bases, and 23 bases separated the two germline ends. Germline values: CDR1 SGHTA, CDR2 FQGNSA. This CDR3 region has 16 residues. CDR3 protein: CASSNFPGTSEGEAFF. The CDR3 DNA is TGTGCCAGCAGCAACTTCCCCGGGACAAGTGAGGGTGAAGCTTTCTTT.

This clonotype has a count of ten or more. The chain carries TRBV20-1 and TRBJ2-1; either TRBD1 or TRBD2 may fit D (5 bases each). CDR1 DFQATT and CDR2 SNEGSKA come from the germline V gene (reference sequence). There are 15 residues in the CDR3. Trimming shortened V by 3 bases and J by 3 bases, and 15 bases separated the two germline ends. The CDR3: CSASWGSEVYNEQFF. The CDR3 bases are TGCAGTGCTAGTTGGGGGAGCGAGGTCTACAATGAGCAGTTCTTC.

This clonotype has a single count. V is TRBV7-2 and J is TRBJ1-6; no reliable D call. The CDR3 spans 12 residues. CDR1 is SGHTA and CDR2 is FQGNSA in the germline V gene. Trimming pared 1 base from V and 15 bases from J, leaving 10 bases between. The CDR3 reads CASSLGTLRLHF. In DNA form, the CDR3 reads TGTGCCAGCAGCTTAGGGACTTTACGCCTCCACTTT.

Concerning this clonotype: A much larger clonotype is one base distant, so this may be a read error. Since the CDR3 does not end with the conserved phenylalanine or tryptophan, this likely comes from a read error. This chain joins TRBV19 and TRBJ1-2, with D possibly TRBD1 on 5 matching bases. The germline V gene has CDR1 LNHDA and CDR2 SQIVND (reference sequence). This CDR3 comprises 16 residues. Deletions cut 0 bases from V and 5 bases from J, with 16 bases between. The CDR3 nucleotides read TGTGCCAGTAGTATAGAGTGGGGCCGAACGATTTATGGCTACACCTCC. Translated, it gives CASSIEWGRTIYGYTS.

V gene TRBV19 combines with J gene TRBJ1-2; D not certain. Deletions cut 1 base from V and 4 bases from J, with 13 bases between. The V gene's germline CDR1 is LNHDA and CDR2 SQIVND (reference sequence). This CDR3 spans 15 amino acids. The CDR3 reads CASSIGGVSLYGYTF. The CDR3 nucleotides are TGTGCCAGTAGTATAGGGGGTGTCTCCCTCTATGGCTACACCTTC.

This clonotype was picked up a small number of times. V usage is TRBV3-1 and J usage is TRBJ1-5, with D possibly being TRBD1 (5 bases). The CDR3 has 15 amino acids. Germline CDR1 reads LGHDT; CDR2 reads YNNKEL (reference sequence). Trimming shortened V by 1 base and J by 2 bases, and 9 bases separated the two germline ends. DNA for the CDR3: TGTGCCAGCAGCCAAGCCACGGGGGGCAATCAGCCCCAGCATTTT. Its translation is CASSQATGGNQPQHF.

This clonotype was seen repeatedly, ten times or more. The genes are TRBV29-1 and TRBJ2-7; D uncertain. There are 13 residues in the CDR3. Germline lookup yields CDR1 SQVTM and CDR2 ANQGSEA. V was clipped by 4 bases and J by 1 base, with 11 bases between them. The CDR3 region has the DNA TGCAGCGTTGTAGGACCGGAATCCTACGAGCAGTACTTC. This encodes CSVVGPESYEQYF.

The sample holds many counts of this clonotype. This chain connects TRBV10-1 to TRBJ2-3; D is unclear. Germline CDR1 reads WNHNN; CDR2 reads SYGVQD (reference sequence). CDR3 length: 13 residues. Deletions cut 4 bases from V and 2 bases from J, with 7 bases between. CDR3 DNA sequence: TGCGCCAGCAGTGGAGCCTCCACAGATACGCAGTATTTT. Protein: CASSGASTDTQYF.

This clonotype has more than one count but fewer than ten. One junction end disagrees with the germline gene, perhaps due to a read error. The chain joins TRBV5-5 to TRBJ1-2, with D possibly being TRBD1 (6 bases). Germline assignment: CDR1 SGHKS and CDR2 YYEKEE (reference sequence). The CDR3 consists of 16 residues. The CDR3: CASSLSRPGQIYGYAF. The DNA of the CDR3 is TGTGCCAGCAGTCTTAGCAGACCCGGACAGATCTATGGCTACGCCTTC.

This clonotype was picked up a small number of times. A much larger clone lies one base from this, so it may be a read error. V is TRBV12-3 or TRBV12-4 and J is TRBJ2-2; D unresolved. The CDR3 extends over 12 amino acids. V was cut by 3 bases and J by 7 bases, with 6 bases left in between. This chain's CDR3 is CASSFGRGELFF. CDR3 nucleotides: TGTGCCAGCAGTTTCGGCCGCGGGGAGCTGTTTTTT.

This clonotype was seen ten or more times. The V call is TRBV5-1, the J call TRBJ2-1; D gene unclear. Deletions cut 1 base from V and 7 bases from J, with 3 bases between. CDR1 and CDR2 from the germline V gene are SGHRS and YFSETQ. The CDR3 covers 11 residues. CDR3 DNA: TGCGCCAGCAGCTTGTGGAATGAGCAGTTCTTC. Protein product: CASSLWNEQFF.

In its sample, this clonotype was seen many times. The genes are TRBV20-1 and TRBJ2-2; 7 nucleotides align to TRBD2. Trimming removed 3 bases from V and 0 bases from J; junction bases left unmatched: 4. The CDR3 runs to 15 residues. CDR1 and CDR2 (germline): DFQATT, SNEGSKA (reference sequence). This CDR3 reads CSASTGGSNTGELFF. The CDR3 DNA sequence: TGCAGTGCTAGCACGGGAGGATCGAACACCGGGGAGCTGTTTTTT.

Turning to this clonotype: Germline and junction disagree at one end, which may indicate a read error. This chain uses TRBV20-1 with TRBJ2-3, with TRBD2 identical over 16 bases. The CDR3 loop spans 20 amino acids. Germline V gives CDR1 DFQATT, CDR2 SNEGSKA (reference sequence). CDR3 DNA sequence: TGCAGTGCTCCCAAGAACCCTCCGGGACTAGCGGGGGGGCGGACAGGTACGCAGTATTTT. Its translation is CSAPKNPPGLAGGRTGTQYF.

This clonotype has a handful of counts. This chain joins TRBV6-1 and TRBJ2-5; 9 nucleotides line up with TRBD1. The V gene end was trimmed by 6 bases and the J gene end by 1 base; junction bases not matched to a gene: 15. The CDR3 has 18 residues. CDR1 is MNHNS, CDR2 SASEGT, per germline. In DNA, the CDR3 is TGTGCCAGCAGGTTCCGGGACAGGGCTCTAGCCGGCCAAGAGACCCAGTACTTC. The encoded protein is CASRFRDRALAGQETQYF.

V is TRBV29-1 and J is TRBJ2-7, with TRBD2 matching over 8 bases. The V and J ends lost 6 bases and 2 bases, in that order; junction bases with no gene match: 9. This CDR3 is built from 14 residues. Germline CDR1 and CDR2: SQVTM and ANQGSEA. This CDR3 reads CSVRRGTRTYEQYF. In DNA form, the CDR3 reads TGCAGCGTGCGCCGGGGGACTAGGACCTACGAGCAGTACTTC.

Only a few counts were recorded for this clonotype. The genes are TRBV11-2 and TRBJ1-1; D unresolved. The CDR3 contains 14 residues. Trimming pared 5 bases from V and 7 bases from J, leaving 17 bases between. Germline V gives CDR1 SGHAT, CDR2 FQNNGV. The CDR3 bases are TGTGCCAGCAGCCCGCTCTTCTCGTCTAGTGAAGCTTTCTTT. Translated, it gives CASSPLFSSSEAFF. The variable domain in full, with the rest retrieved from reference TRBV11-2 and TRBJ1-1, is EAGVAQSPRYKIIEKRQSVAFWCNPISGHATLYWYQQILGQGPKLLIQFQNNGVVDDSQLPKDRFSAERLKGVDSTLKIQPAKLEDSAVYLCASSPLFSSSEAFFGQGTRLTVV.

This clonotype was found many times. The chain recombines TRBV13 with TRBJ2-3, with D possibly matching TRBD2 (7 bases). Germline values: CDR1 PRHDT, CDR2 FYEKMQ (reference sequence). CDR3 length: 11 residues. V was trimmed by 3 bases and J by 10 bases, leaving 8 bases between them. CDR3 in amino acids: CASSLGGPQYF. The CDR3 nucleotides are TGTGCCAGCAGCTTGGGGGGGCCGCAGTATTTT.

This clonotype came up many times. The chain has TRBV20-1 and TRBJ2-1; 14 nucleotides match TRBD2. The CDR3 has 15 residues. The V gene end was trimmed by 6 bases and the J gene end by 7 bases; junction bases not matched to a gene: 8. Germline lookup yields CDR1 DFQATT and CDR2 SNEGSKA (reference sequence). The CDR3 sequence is CSAYSGTSGSNEQFF. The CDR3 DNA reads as TGCAGTGCCTATTCTGGGACTAGCGGGAGTAATGAGCAGTTCTTC.

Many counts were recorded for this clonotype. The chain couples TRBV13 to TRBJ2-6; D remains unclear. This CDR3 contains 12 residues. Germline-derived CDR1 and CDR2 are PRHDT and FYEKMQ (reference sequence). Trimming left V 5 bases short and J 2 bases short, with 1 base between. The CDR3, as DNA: TGTGCCAGCAGCCCTGGGGCCAACGTCCTGACTTTC. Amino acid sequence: CASSPGANVLTF.

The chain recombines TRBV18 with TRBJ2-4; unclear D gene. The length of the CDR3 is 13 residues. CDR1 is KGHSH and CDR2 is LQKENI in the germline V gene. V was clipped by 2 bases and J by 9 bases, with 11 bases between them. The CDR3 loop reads CASSPLGTGIQYF. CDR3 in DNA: TGTGCCAGCTCACCATTGGGAACGGGCATTCAGTACTTC.

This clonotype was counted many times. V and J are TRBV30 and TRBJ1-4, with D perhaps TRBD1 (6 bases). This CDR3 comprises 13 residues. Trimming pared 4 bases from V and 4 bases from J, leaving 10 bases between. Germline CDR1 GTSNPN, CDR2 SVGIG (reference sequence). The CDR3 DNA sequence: TGTGCCTGGACGAGGACAGATAATGAAAAACTGTTTTTT. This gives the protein CAWTRTDNEKLFF.

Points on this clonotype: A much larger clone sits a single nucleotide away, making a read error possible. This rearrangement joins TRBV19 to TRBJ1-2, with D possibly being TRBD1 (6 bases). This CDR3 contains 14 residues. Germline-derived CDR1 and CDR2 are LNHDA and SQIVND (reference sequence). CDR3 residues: CAGRGTEANYGYTF. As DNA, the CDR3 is TGTGCCGGTAGGGGGACGGAAGCTAACTATGGCTACACCTTC. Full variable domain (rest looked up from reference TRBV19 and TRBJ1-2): DGGITQSPKYLFRKEGQNVTLSCEQNLNHDAMYWYRQDPGQGLRLIYYSQIVNDFQKGDIAEGYSVSREKKESFPLTVTSAQKNPTAFYLCAGRGTEANYGYTFGSGTRLTVV.

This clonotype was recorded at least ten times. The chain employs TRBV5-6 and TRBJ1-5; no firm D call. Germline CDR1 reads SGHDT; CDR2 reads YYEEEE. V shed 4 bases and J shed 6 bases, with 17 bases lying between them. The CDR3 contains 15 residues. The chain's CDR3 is CASSKHPAKGQPQHF. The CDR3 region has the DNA TGTGCCAGCAGCAAACACCCAGCTAAGGGTCAGCCCCAGCATTTT.

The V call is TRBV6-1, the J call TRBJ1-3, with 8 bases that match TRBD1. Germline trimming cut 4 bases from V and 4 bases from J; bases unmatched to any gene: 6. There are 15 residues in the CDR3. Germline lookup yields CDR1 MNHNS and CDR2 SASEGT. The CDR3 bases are TGTGCCAGCAGTGTGGGGACAGGACCAGGAAACACCATATATTTT. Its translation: CASSVGTGPGNTIYF.

As DNA, the CDR3 is TGTGCCACCAGCAGAGACGGGACAGGGTCCTACGAGCAGTACTTC. It encodes CATSRDGTGSYEQYF. The V gene is TRBV15, the J gene TRBJ2-7, with 9 bases identical to TRBD1. In germline, CDR1 is LNHNV, CDR2 YYDKDF (reference sequence). V shed 0 bases and J 1 base; nucleotides not matched to a gene: 1. CDR3 length: 15 amino acids.

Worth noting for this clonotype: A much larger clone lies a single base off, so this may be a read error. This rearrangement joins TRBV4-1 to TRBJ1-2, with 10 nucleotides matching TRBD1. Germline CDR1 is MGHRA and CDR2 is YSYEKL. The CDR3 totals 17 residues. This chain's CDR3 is CANSQDPGDRGYNGYTF. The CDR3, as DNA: TGCGCCAACAGCCAAGATCCGGGGGACAGGGGATATAATGGCTACACCTTC.

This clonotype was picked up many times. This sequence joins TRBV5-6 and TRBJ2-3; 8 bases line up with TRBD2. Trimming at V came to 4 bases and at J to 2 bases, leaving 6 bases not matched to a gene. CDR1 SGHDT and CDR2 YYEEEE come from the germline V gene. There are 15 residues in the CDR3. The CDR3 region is CASSRSGAFTDTQYF. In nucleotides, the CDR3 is TGTGCCAGCAGCCGTAGCGGGGCCTTCACAGATACGCAGTATTTT.

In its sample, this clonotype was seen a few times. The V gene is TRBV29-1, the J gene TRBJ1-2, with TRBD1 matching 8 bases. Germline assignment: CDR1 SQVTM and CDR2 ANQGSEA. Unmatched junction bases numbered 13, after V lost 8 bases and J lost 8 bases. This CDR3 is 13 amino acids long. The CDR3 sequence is CSSYGGQGKGYTF. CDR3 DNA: TGCAGCAGTTACGGTGGACAGGGAAAAGGCTACACCTTC.